This TCR beta chain was sequenced in a study of blood T cell repertoires in COVID-19. Study context: Samples taken during acute and convalescent COVID-19 were collected in the United States, Italy and Spain. Sources were T cells, B-cell-depleted T cells, or PBMCs; the material itself was cDNA or gDNA.

How the authors handled the data: For nucleated cells, counts were estimated from reference gene primer amplification. The protocol was immunoSEQ multiplex PCR, while the TCRdb copy is restricted to in-frame clones and leaves out a portion. V, J and clone size are taken as reported in that table, and D and trimming were inferred from the DNA itself. This sample carries approximately 300,000 clones, nearly 90% of them seen once, and the ten largest clones take roughly 1%. Germline CDR1 and CDR2: SNHLY and FYNNEI. V lost 1 base, J lost 4 bases, and 10 bases lay in between. There are 14 residues in the CDR3.

Sequencing was performed on peripheral blood. The clonotype comes from a woman aged 40 to 50 with COVID-19, enrolled during active disease. This rearrangement joins TRBV2 to TRBJ1-2, with a possible D match to TRBD1 (6 bases). The CDR3 protein is CASSEVGGRYGYTF. The DNA of the CDR3 is TGTGCCAGCAGTGAAGTCGGGGGGCGCTATGGCTACACCTTC.